The 32 T cell receptor beta chains below come from one sample, sequenced in a study of blood T cells in healthy people across ages. Combining a sample-barcoded 5' primer with a J-beta primer mix, a second PCR ran for roughly 7 to 12 cycles. TCRdb re-derived calls from the 5' RACE reads in MiXCR, one entry per CDR3 protein. The sample records 850,000 to 1,000,000 distinct CDR3 sequences, roughly 47% being singletons. Sequenced sample: blood. These receptors all stem from a woman aged 60-75 years in good health.

This clonotype was seen more than once but under ten times. The chain carries TRBV6-5 and TRBJ1-1; D is unclear. The CDR3 runs to 13 residues. Germline CDR1 is MNHEY and CDR2 is SVGAGI. Deletions cut 0 bases from V and 3 bases from J, with 5 bases between. CDR3 sequence reads: CASSYSADTEAFF. The CDR3 DNA reads TGTGCCAGCAGTTACTCGGCGGACACTGAAGCTTTCTTT.

V gene TRBV7-2 combines with J gene TRBJ2-7; D gene ambiguous. Germline V gene sequence: CDR1 SGHTA, CDR2 FQGNSA. The ends were cut back, 4 bases at V and 6 bases at J, with 7 bases in the middle. The CDR3 extends over 11 amino acids. The CDR3 DNA sequence: TGTGCCAGCAGCTGGTTTCGCGAGCAGTACTTC. Residues: CASSWFREQYF.

This clonotype has a handful of counts. V is TRBV27 and J is TRBJ1-6, with D hard to call. Trimming took off 6 bases at V and 9 bases at J, with 12 bases between the two ends. The germline V gene encodes CDR1 MNHEY and CDR2 SMNVEV (reference sequence). The CDR3 spans 13 residues. In DNA form, the CDR3 reads TGTGCCAGCAGCGAAACTGCTGGTTCACCCCTCCACTTT. Translation: CASSETAGSPLHF.

V usage is TRBV5-5 and J usage is TRBJ2-3; TRBD1 matches at 8 bases. V dropped 4 bases and J dropped 6; count of bases not matched to a gene: 13. CDR3 length equals 16 residues. Germline V gene lookup returns CDR1 SGHKS and CDR2 YYEKEE (reference sequence). This CDR3 is CASSRTGTGSGDTQYF. In DNA form, the CDR3 reads TGTGCCAGCAGCCGGACAGGGACGGGGTCGGGGGATACGCAGTATTTT.

The J gene is TRBJ1-5, the V gene TRBV3-1; D is perhaps TRBD1 (5 bases). The germline V and J ends were trimmed by 0 bases and 8 bases, with 11 bases remaining between them. This CDR3 has 14 amino acids. CDR1 is LGHDT, CDR2 YNNKEL, per germline (reference sequence). The DNA of the CDR3 is TGTGCCAGCAGCCAAGACAGGGTCGGGGAGCCCCAGCATTTT. Translation gives CASSQDRVGEPQHF.

The chain combines TRBV28 with TRBJ2-3; D uncertain. This CDR3 has 13 amino acids. V dropped 8 bases and J dropped 6 bases, with 15 bases sitting between them. CDR1 is MDHEN, CDR2 SYDVKM, per germline. CDR3 bases: TGTGCCAGCTACCTCCCGGCAACGGATACGCAGTATTTT. This encodes CASYLPATDTQYF.

This clonotype was detected only a few times. The chain uses TRBV10-3 and TRBJ2-5; D is unresolved. Near its end, the DNA agrees better with TRBJ2-7, so the J call may be wrong. This CDR3 spans 12 amino acids. CDR1 and CDR2 (germline): ENHRY, SYGVKD. CDR3 in amino acids: CAISESEYEQYF. The CDR3 nucleotides are TGTGCCATCAGTGAGTCGGAATACGAGCAGTACTTC.

This clonotype was seen more than once but under ten times. V is TRBV5-1 and J is TRBJ2-7; possible D gene TRBD2, 6 bases. Trimming left V 0 bases short and J 3 bases short, with 22 bases between. CDR1 and CDR2 from the germline V gene are SGHRS and YFSETQ. CDR3 length equals 18 residues. CDR3 in amino acids: CASSLVPGVGGRLYEQYF. Written as DNA, the CDR3 is TGCGCCAGCAGCTTGGTACCCGGGGTCGGAGGGAGACTCTACGAGCAGTACTTC.

The chain has TRBV2 and TRBJ2-3, with 13 bases matching TRBD2. The CDR3 has 16 residues. Per the germline V gene, CDR1 is SNHLY and CDR2 is FYNNEI. V shed 3 bases and J 4 bases; nucleotides not matched to a gene: 4. The chain's CDR3 is CASSEFGLAGADTQYF. In nucleotides, the CDR3 is TGTGCCAGCAGTGAGTTCGGACTAGCGGGAGCAGATACGCAGTATTTT.

This clonotype was counted between two and nine times. This sequence joins TRBV11-3 and TRBJ2-7; D possibly uses TRBD1 or TRBD2 (5 bases each). The tail of the sequence fits TRBJ2-5 better, so the J call may be wrong. Germline values: CDR1 SGHNT, CDR2 YENEEA. The length of the CDR3 is 14 residues. The chain's CDR3 is CASSSGTPGETQYF. Written as DNA, the CDR3 is TGTGCCAGCAGCTCTGGGACCCCGGGAGAGACCCAGTACTTC.

The chain has TRBV15 and TRBJ2-4, with 7 bases identical to TRBD1. The J call may be mistaken, given a closer DNA end match to TRBJ2-7. CDR3 length: 14 residues. Germline V CDR1 and CDR2: LNHNV, YYDKDF (reference sequence). The chain's CDR3 is CATSRDSGGYEQYF. The CDR3 bases are TGTGCCACCAGCAGAGATTCAGGGGGCTACGAGCAGTACTTC.

This clonotype was counted ten times or more. The chain employs TRBV6-1 and TRBJ2-3; D not resolved. Trimming pared 6 bases from V and 4 bases from J, leaving 5 bases between. The CDR3 has 11 amino acids. CDR1 is MNHNS, CDR2 SASEGT, per germline. The CDR3 protein is CASSEADTQYF. The CDR3 region has the DNA TGTGCCAGCAGCGAGGCAGATACGCAGTATTTT.

Regarding this clonotype: A read error may be the cause here, since a much bigger clone is one base away. The chain joins TRBV12-3 or TRBV12-4 to TRBJ2-7; 10 bases are shared with TRBD2. The CDR3 length is 14 residues. The CDR3 here is CASSLGLANYGQYF. CDR3 DNA sequence: TGTGCCAGCAGTTTGGGACTAGCGAACTACGGGCAGTACTTC.

V and J are TRBV5-6 and TRBJ2-7; TRBD1 or TRBD2 may be the D gene (5 bases each). The V gene's germline CDR1 is SGHDT and CDR2 YYEEEE. The CDR3 totals 14 residues. The V end was cut by 4 bases, the J end by 4 bases, with 15 bases between. CDR3 DNA sequence: TGTGCCAGCAGCCGGGGCAGGGCTGGATACGAGCAGTACTTC. This gives the protein CASSRGRAGYEQYF. Together with reference TRBV5-6 and TRBJ2-7, the CDR3 gives the full variable domain: DAGVTQSPTHLIKTRGQQVTLRCSPKSGHDTVSWYQQALGQGPQFIFQYYEEEERQRGNFPDRFSGHQFPNYSSELNVNALLLGDSALYLCASSRGRAGYEQYFGPGTRLTVT.

The chain employs TRBV12-3 or TRBV12-4 and TRBJ1-3; D not certain. The V and J ends lost 4 bases and 3 bases respectively, with 7 bases between them. This CDR3 comprises 13 residues. CDR3 bases: TGTGCCAGCAGTTCCGGTCGTGGAAACACCATATATTTT. Translating it yields CASSSGRGNTIYF.

The chain is built from TRBV5-1 and TRBJ2-7; D is uncertain. The J call may not be correct, given that the DNA end is closer to TRBJ2-5. There are 14 residues in the CDR3. From germline, CDR1 is SGHRS and CDR2 YFSETQ. For the CDR3, the DNA is TGCGCCAGCAGCTTCGGCCTCAATATAGAGACCCAGTACTTC. The encoded protein is CASSFGLNIETQYF.

This clonotype was detected ten times or more. This sequence joins TRBV5-5 and TRBJ2-6; D ambiguous. V lost 1 base, J lost 0 bases, and 5 bases lay in between. The CDR3 has 15 amino acids. Germline CDR1 and CDR2: SGHKS and YYEKEE (reference sequence). CDR3 nucleotides: TGTGCCAGCAGCTTGTTCAGCTCTGGGGCCAACGTCCTGACTTTC. This codes for CASSLFSSGANVLTF.

The J gene is TRBJ1-1, the V gene TRBV6-6; D may be TRBD1 (6 bases). V lost 8 bases to trimming and J lost 2 bases, with 15 bases between them. The CDR3 covers 14 residues. Germline CDR1 MNHNY, CDR2 SVGAGI (reference sequence). The chain's CDR3 is CASLGGPVNTEAFF. CDR3 coding DNA: TGTGCCAGCTTGGGGGGGCCAGTTAACACTGAAGCTTTCTTT.

About this clonotype: Just one base apart from a much larger clone, this may be a read error. CDR3 in DNA: TGCAGCGGTGCCCGGGACAGCCTGCGGTACTTC. As protein: CSGARDSLRYF. The chain recombines TRBV29-1 with TRBJ2-4; TRBD1 matches 7 bases. The germline V gene encodes CDR1 SQVTM and CDR2 ANQGSEA. The J segment lost 15 bases and the V segment lost 7 bases, leaving 12 bases of the junction unmatched. CDR3 size: 11 residues.

This clonotype came up a few times. The V and J genes are TRBV20-1 and TRBJ2-1; no reliable D call. Germline values: CDR1 DFQATT, CDR2 SNEGSKA (reference sequence). Trimming took off 3 bases at V and 5 bases at J, with 14 bases between the two ends. This CDR3 is built from 14 residues. The CDR3 is CSARVQRPNNEQFF. The DNA for the CDR3 is TGCAGTGCTAGGGTCCAGCGTCCCAACAATGAGCAGTTCTTC.

The rearrangement uses TRBV7-2 and TRBJ2-1; 8 nucleotides align to TRBD2. Trimming at V came to 6 bases and at J to 2 bases, leaving 6 bases not matched to a gene. This CDR3 is 15 amino acids long. Germline CDR1 is SGHTA and CDR2 is FQGNSA. For the CDR3, the DNA is TGTGCCAGCAGGGCCATAGCGGGGACCTACAATGAGCAGTTCTTC. Translated, it gives CASRAIAGTYNEQFF.

V usage is TRBV20-1 and J usage is TRBJ2-5, with unresolved D. The end of the DNA is better explained by TRBJ2-7, so the J call may be wrong. CDR3 length: 13 residues. Per the germline V gene, CDR1 is DFQATT and CDR2 is SNEGSKA (reference sequence). The CDR3 region has the DNA TGCAGTGCTAGACGACCGGATACCTACGAGCAGTACTTC. Amino acid sequence: CSARRPDTYEQYF.

V and J are TRBV20-1 and TRBJ2-2, with no clear D. This CDR3 spans 14 amino acids. Deletions cut 3 bases from V and 4 bases from J, with 12 bases between. Germline assignment: CDR1 DFQATT and CDR2 SNEGSKA (reference sequence). The CDR3 region is CSASPARATGELFF. CDR3 in DNA: TGCAGTGCTAGCCCCGCCAGAGCCACCGGGGAGCTGTTTTTT.

The chain couples TRBV4-2 to TRBJ2-3; 9 bases align to TRBD2. The CDR3 runs 20 residues. After removal of 1 base from V and 0 bases from J, the junction contained 14 bases not matched to a gene. In germline, CDR1 is LGHNA, CDR2 YNFKEQ. CDR3 loop: CASSQGGWREGPSSTDTQYF. For the CDR3, the DNA is TGTGCCAGCAGCCAAGGGGGTTGGCGGGAGGGTCCCTCTAGCACAGATACGCAGTATTTT.

This clonotype was counted only a few times. The chain recombines TRBV4-1 with TRBJ1-1; D unclear. Germline V CDR1 and CDR2: MGHRA, YSYEKL. The V end was cut by 3 bases, the J end by 2 bases, with 7 bases between. The CDR3 covers 13 residues. The CDR3 reads CASSQSVNTEAFF. The CDR3 nucleotides read TGCGCCAGCAGCCAGTCCGTTAACACTGAAGCTTTCTTT.

This clonotype was seen more than once but under ten times. The chain has TRBV13 and TRBJ2-7; TRBD2 is a possible D gene (6 bases). Per the germline V gene, CDR1 is PRHDT and CDR2 is FYEKMQ (reference sequence). The CDR3 runs 15 residues. Trimming took 5 bases from V and 5 from J, leaving 19 bases between them. The CDR3: CASSLSGRPRNEQYF. The DNA of the CDR3 is TGTGCCAGCAGCCTCTCGGGGAGGCCTCGGAACGAGCAGTACTTC.

Only one count was recorded for this clonotype. The V gene is TRBV14, the J gene TRBJ2-7; D remains unclear. The CDR3 totals 14 residues. V was shortened by 4 bases and J by 3 bases, with 13 bases between the two germline ends. The germline gives CDR1 SGHDN, CDR2 FVKESK. The CDR3 protein is CASSRVEPGYEQYF. CDR3 nucleotides: TGTGCCAGCAGCCGGGTAGAGCCCGGCTACGAGCAGTACTTC. The variable domain in full, with the rest retrieved from reference TRBV14 and TRBJ2-7, is EAGVTQFPSHSVIEKGQTVTLRCDPISGHDNLYWYRRVMGKEIKFLLHFVKESKQDESGMPNNRFLAERTGGTYSTLKVQPAELEDSGVYFCASSRVEPGYEQYFGPGTRLTVT.

The chain recombines TRBV29-1 with TRBJ1-2, with unresolved D. There are 12 residues in the CDR3. The germline V gene has CDR1 SQVTM and CDR2 ANQGSEA. Trimming left V 0 bases short and J 4 bases short, with 6 bases between. CDR3 sequence reads: CSVEERLYGYTF. The CDR3 DNA is TGCAGCGTTGAAGAGAGGCTCTATGGCTACACCTTC.

V and J are TRBV9 and TRBJ2-2, with D perhaps TRBD1 or TRBD2 (5 bases each). This CDR3 region has 18 residues. Germline CDR1 and CDR2: SGDLS and YYNGEE. V lost 5 bases, J lost 1 base, and 21 bases lay in between. The chain's CDR3 is CASSEKGPLRLNTGELFF. Here the CDR3 DNA reads TGTGCCAGCAGTGAAAAGGGACCCCTGCGATTGAACACCGGGGAGCTGTTTTTT.

The V call is TRBV27, the J call TRBJ1-2; the match to TRBD1 covers 8 bases. The CDR3 is 13 amino acids. The V and J ends lost 2 bases and 10 bases, in that order; junction bases with no gene match: 6. CDR1 and CDR2 from the germline V gene are MNHEY and SMNVEV (reference sequence). The CDR3, as DNA: TGTGCCAGCAGTTTAATCTCCCAGGGGGCCTACACCTTC. It encodes CASSLISQGAYTF.

Only a few counts were recorded for this clonotype. CDR3 region: CSVVWSSDEQYF. In DNA, the CDR3 is TGCAGCGTTGTATGGTCTAGCGACGAGCAGTACTTC. This chain links TRBV29-1 with TRBJ2-7; possible D gene TRBD2, 6 bases. The CDR3 has 12 residues. Trimming took 4 bases from V and 5 from J, leaving 12 bases between them. Germline V CDR1 and CDR2: SQVTM, ANQGSEA.

The chain couples TRBV4-1 to TRBJ1-4; no definite D call. The ends were cut back, 3 bases at V and 5 bases at J, with 13 bases in the middle. CDR3 length: 15 residues. The germline V gene has CDR1 MGHRA and CDR2 YSYEKL. The CDR3, as DNA: TGCGCCAGCAGCCAGGTCCTGGGCTTCAATGAAAAACTGTTTTTT. Amino acid sequence: CASSQVLGFNEKLFF.